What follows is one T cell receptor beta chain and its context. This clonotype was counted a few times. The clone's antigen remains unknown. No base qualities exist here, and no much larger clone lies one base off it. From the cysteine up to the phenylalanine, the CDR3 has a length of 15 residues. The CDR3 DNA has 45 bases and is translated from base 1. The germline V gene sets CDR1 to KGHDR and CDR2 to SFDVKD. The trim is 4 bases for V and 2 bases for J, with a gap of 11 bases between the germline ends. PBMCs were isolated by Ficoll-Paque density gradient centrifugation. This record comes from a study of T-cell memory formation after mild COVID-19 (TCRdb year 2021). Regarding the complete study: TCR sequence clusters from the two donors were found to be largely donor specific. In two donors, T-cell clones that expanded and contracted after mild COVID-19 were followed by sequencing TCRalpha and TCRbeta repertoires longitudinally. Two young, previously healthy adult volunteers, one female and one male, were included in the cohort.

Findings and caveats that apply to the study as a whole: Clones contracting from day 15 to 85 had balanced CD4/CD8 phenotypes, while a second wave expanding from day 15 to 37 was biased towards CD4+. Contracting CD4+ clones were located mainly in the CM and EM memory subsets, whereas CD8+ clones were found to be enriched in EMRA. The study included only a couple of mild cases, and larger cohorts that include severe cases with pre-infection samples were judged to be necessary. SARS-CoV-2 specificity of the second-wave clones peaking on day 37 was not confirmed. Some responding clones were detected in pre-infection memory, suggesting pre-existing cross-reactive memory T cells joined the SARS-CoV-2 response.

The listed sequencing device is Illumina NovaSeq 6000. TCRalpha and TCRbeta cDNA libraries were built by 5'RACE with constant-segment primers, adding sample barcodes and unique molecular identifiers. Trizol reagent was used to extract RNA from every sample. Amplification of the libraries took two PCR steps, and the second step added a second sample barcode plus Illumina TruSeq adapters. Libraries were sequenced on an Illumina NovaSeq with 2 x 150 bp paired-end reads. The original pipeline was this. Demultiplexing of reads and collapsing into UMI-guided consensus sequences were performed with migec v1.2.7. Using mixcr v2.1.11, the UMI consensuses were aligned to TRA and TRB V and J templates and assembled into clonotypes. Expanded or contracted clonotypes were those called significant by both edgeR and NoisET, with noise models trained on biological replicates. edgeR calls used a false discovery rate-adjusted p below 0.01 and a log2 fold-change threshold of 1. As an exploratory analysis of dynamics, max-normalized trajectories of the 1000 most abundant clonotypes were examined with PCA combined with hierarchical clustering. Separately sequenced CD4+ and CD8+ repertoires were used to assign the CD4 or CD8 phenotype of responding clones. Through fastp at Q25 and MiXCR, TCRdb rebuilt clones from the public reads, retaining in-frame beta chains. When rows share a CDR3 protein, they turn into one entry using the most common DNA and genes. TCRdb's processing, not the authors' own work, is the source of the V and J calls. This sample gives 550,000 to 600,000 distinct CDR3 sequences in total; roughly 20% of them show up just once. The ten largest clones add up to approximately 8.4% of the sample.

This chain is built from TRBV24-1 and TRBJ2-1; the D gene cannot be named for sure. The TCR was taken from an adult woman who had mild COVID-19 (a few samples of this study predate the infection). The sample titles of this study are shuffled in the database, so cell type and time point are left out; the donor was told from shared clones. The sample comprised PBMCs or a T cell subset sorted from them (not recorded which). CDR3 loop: CATSEGNAAYNEQFF. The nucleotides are TGTGCCACCAGTGAAGGGAACGCCGCCTACAATGAGCAGTTCTTC.